This T cell receptor (beta chain) stems from a study of Graves' ophthalmopathy and Graves' hyperthyroidism. Every ophthalmopathy donor presented moderate-to-severe activity, CAS ≥3, NOSPECS ≥4 and duration under 3 months. CDR3 length equals 15 residues. Germline lookup yields CDR1 MNHEY and CDR2 SVGAGI. V gave up 2 bases and J gave up 0 bases; unmatched junction bases: 2. Study-level results: Ophthalmopathy progression predictions by the model showed approximately 75% specificity and approximately 70% sensitivity.

The authors amplified TCR beta CDR3 regions from RNA transcripts. Following a first-round RT-PCR that used HTBI primers, a second-round multiplex PCR was carried out. Each CDR3 protein is one row after TCRdb ran MiXCR on the multiplex PCR reads. Of fewer than 250,000 distinct CDR3 sequences in the sample, 25% to 35% were seen once. Comment on this clonotype: What it binds is not known.

The sequencing input was peripheral blood. The sequence was collected from a man between 45 and 60 years old with Graves' ophthalmopathy. The genes are TRBV6-5 and TRBJ2-7; 9 nucleotides align to TRBD1. The CDR3 DNA reads TGTGCCAGCAGTTACACAGGGGGCAGCTCCTACGAGCAGTACTTC. Its translation: CASSYTGGSSYEQYF.